This TCR beta chain was profiled in a study of human T cells and chemical hapten exposure. Study overall: The sensitizing agent was 2% DPC, placed on roughly 2 cm by roughly 2 cm of upper inner arm skin. Findings and limits, study-wide: DPC sensitization left the count of TCRs above 1 in 1000 unchanged.

Authors' processing steps: Sample TCR counts, which ranged from about 23,224 to 690,600, had a median of roughly 92,000. TCRdb re-analysed the RACE reads in MiXCR, keeping a single row per CDR3 protein. These V and J calls derive from TCRdb rather than the authors' analysis. This sample has 300,000 to 450,000 distinct CDR3 sequences; 5.1% occur once, and the top ten carry 2% to 3%. The time point is: pre-sensitization, week 0. The treatment here: therapeutic diphenylcyclopropenone sensitization with weekly scalp DPC. Patch tests were applied only after blood draws. For this clonotype: Its antigen is as yet unknown.

The material was whole blood, obtained in connection with sensitization to the hapten diphenylcyclopropenone (DPC). This clonotype originated in a woman aged 45-65 years with alopecia areata. Some clones in this sample may be carry-over from other donors' samples.

The CDR3 region has the DNA TGCAGTGCTAGGCGGAGGGACTCCACTGAAGCTTTCTTT. As protein: CSARRRDSTEAFF. V and J are TRBV20-1 and TRBJ1-1, with D perhaps TRBD1 (5 bases). CDR3 length: 13 amino acids. Trimming removed 3 bases from V and 4 bases from J, with 12 bases in between. The germline V gene has CDR1 DFQATT and CDR2 SNEGSKA (reference sequence).